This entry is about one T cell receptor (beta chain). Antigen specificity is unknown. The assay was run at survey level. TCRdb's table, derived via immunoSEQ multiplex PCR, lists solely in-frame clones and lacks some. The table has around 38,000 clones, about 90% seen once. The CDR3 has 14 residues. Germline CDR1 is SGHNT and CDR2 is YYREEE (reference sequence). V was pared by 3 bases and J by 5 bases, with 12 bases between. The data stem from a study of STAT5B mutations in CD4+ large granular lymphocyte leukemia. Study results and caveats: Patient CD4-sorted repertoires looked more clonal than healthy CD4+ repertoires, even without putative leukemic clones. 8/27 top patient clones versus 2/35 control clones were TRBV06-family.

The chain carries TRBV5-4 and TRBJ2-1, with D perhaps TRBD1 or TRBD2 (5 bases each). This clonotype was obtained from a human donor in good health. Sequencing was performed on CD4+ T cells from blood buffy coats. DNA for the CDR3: TGTGCCAGCAGCTGGGGGACGGTTAACAATGAGCAGTTCTTC. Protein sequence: CASSWGTVNNEQFF.